These 5 T cell receptor beta chains share one sample of origin, sequenced in a study of blood T cell repertoires in COVID-19. Only in-frame clones appear in the TCRdb table, and some are missing; sequencing was by immunoSEQ multiplex PCR. The sample has approximately 210,000 clones; more than 70% are singletons. The sequenced material came from PBMCs or T cells enriched from blood (not recorded which). Receptors originate from a man aged 25-45 years with acute COVID-19.

V gene TRBV3-1 (or the pseudogene TRBV3-2) combines with J gene TRBJ1-1, with D tentatively TRBD1 (5 bases). Germline assignment: CDR1 LGHDT and CDR2 YNNKEL (reference sequence). Trimming pared 6 bases from V and 4 bases from J, leaving 12 bases between. This CDR3 comprises 13 residues. The CDR3 here is CASRPVGVTEAFF. The CDR3 DNA is TGTGCCAGCAGGCCCGTAGGGGTCACTGAAGCTTTCTTT.

The gene calls are TRBV15 and TRBJ1-1, with D perhaps TRBD1 (6 bases). The germline V gene encodes CDR1 LNHNV and CDR2 YYDKDF (reference sequence). This CDR3 spans 12 amino acids. Between the trimmed V and J ends, which lost 6 bases and 4 bases, there was a span of 9 bases. CDR3 DNA sequence: TGTGCCACCAGGCAGGGGATCACTGAAGCTTTCTTT. Translating it yields CATRQGITEAFF.

This chain connects TRBV28 to TRBJ2-1; 9 positions match TRBD2. The CDR3 runs to 15 residues. Trimming took 2 bases from V and 2 from J; bases not matched to a gene: 1. Germline-derived CDR1 and CDR2 are MDHEN and SYDVKM. CDR3 DNA sequence: TGTGCCAGCAGTTTAGGGACTAGCCCCTACAATGAGCAGTTCTTC. Its protein is CASSLGTSPYNEQFF.

This chain connects TRBV7-7 to TRBJ2-1; no definite D call. The germline V and J ends were trimmed by 3 bases and 8 bases, with 11 bases remaining between them. This CDR3 comprises 13 residues. Germline V CDR1 and CDR2: SSHAT, FNYEAQ (reference sequence). The DNA for the CDR3 is TGTGCCAGCAGCTTTCCTAGTGAGTATGAGCAGTTCTTC. Translating gives CASSFPSEYEQFF.

V usage is TRBV6-5 and J usage is TRBJ1-1; no definite D call. CDR3 length equals 11 residues. Per the germline V gene, CDR1 is MNHEY and CDR2 is SVGAGI. V was clipped by 8 bases and J by 1 base, with 5 bases between them. This CDR3 reads CASLWNTEAFF. For the CDR3, the DNA is TGTGCCAGCCTTTGGAACACTGAAGCTTTCTTT.